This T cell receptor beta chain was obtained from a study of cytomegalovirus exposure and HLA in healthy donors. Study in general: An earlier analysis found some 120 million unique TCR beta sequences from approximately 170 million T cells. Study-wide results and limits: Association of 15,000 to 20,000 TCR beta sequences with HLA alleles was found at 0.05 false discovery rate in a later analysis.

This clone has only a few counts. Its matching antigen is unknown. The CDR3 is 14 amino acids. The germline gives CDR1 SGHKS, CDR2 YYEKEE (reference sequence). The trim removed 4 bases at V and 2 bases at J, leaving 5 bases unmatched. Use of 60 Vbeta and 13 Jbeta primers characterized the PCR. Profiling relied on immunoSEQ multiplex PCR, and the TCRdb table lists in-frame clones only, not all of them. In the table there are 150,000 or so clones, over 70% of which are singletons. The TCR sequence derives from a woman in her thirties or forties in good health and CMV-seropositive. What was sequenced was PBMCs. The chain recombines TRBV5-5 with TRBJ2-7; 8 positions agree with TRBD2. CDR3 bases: TGTGCCAGCAGCCCGACTAGCGTGACCTACGAGCAGTACTTC. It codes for CASSPTSVTYEQYF.